Below, one T cell receptor beta chain is given with its context. What it binds is unknown. This entry belongs to a study of cytomegalovirus exposure and HLA in healthy donors. The study's findings and limits: According to a later analysis, TCR clusters from the first cohort tended to co-occur in the approximately 130 validation repertoires.

Method: immunoSEQ multiplex PCR; TCRdb's copy keeps in-frame clones and lacks some. The repertoire holds 200,000 or so clones, 65% to 90% seen once, with roughly an eighth in the top ten. The trim removed 4 bases at V and 11 bases at J, leaving 10 bases unmatched. The CDR3 covers 14 residues. Germline CDR1 MGHRA, CDR2 YSYEKL. This TCR was sampled from a woman in her twenties or thirties in good health and CMV-seropositive. The rearrangement uses TRBV4-1 and TRBJ1-1; TRBD1 aligns across 10 bases. The sequenced sample was PBMCs. CDR3 sequence: CASSPSDRGALAFF. For the CDR3, the DNA is TGCGCCAGCAGCCCATCGGACAGGGGGGCTTTGGCTTTCTTT.